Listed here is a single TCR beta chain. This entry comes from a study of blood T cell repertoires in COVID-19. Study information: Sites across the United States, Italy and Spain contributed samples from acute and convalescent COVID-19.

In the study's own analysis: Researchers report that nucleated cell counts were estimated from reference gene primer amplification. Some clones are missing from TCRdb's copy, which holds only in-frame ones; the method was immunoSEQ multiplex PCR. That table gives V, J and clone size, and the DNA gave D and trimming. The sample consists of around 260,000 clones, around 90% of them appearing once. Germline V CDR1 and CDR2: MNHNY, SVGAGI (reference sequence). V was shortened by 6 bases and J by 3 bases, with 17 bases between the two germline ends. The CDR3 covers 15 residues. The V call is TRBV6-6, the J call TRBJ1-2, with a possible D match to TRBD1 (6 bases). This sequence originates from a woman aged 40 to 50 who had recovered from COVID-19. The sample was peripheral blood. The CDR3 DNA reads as TGTGCCAGCAGCAGCCCCGCAGGGGATTACTATGGCTACACCTTC. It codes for CASSSPAGDYYGYTF.